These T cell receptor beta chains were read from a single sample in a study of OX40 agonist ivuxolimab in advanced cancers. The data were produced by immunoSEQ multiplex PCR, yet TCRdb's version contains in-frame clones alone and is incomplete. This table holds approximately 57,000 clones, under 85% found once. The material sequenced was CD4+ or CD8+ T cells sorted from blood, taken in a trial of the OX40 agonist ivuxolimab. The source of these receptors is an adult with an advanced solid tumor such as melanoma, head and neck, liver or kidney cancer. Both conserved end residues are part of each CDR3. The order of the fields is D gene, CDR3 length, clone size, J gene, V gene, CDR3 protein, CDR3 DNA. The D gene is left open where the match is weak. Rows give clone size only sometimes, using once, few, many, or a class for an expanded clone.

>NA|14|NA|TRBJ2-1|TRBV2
CASMGGLAGNEQFF
TGTGCCAGCATGGGAGGACTGGCGGGCAATGAGCAGTTCTTC
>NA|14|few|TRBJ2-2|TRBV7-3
CASSSRGPGGELFF
TGTGCCAGCAGCTCCCGGGGCCCGGGCGGGGAGCTGTTTTTT
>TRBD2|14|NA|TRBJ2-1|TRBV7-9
CASSLSGRQNEQFF
TGTGCCAGCAGCTTAAGCGGGAGGCAAAATGAGCAGTTCTTC
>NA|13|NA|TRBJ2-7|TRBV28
CASSTRGEGVQYF
TGTGCCAGCAGCACCCGGGGCGAAGGAGTGCAGTACTTC
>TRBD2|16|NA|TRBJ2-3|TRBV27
CASSPNSGVGTDTQYF
TGTGCCAGCAGTCCCAATAGCGGGGTGGGCACAGATACGCAGTATTTT
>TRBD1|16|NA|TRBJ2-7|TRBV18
CASSPTGTGRVYEQYF
TGTGCCAGCTCACCAACCGGGACAGGGAGGGTCTACGAGCAGTACTTC
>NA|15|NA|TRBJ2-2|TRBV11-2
CASSLNWPNTGELFF
TGTGCCAGCAGCTTAAATTGGCCGAACACCGGGGAGCTGTTTTTT
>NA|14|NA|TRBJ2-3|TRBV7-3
CASSASSVTDTQYF
TGTGCCAGCAGCGCTTCGAGTGTGACAGATACGCAGTATTTT
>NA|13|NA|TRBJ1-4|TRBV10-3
CAISEAGSEKLFF
TGTGCCATCTCCGAGGCAGGGTCTGAAAAACTGTTTTTT
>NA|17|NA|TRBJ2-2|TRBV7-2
CASSLGSWTANTGELFF
TGTGCCAGCAGCTTAGGAAGTTGGACAGCCAACACCGGGGAGCTGTTTTTT
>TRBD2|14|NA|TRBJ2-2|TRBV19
CASSSGRNTGELFF
TGTGCCAGTAGTAGCGGGAGGAACACCGGGGAGCTGTTTTTT
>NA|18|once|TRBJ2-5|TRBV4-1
CASSQDLPSPTYQETQYF
TGCGCCAGCAGCCAAGATCTCCCTAGTCCCACGTACCAAGAGACCCAGTACTTC
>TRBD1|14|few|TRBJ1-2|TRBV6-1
CASSEARDRYGYTF
TGTGCCAGCAGTGAAGCCCGGGACAGGTATGGCTACACCTTC
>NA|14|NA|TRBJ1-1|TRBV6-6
CASSPPRWDTEAFF
TGTGCCAGCAGTCCTCCCCGGTGGGACACTGAAGCTTTCTTT
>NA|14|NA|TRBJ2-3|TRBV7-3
CASSLSGRTDTQYF
TGTGCCAGCAGCTTAAGTGGACGCACAGATACGCAGTATTTT
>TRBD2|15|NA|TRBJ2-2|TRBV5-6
CASSLGLANTGELFF
TGTGCCAGCAGCCTGGGACTAGCGAACACCGGGGAGCTGTTTTTT
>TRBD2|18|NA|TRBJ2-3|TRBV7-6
CASSSALGLAGDPDTQYF
TGTGCCAGCAGCTCCGCGTTGGGGCTAGCGGGAGACCCAGATACGCAGTATTTT
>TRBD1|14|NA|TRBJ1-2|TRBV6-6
CASSTDRGLYGYTF
TGTGCCAGCAGTACCGACAGGGGGCTCTATGGCTACACCTTC
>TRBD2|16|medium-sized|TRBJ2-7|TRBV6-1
CASSGGWTGGSYEQYF
TGTGCCAGCAGTGGGGGATGGACGGGAGGATCCTACGAGCAGTACTTC
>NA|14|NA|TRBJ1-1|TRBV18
CASSPGGRHSEAFF
TGTGCCAGCTCACCGGGGGGCCGGCATTCTGAAGCTTTCTTT
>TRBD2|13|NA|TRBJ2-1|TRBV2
CASSADRTREQFF
TGTGCCAGCAGCGCAGACCGGACTAGAGAGCAGTTCTTC
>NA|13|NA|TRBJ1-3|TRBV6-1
CASRTGGGNTIYF
TGTGCCAGCAGGACGGGGGGTGGAAACACCATATATTTT
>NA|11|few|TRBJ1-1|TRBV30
CAWSLGAEAFF
TGTGCCTGGAGTCTGGGGGCTGAAGCTTTCTTT
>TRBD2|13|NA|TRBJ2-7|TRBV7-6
CATRGEAPGEQYF
TGTGCCACCCGGGGGGAGGCCCCTGGGGAGCAGTACTTC
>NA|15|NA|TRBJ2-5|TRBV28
CASHPPGPNQETQYF
TGTGCCAGCCACCCCCCGGGACCCAACCAAGAGACCCAGTACTTC
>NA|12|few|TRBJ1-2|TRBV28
CASSSLVGGYTF
TGTGCCAGCAGTTCCCTCGTTGGTGGCTACACCTTC
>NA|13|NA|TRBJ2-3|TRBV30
CAWRVGITDTQYF
TGTGCCTGGCGGGTAGGGATAACAGATACGCAGTATTTT
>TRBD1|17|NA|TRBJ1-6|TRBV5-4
CASSLGSGAGGNSPLHF
TGTGCCAGCAGCTTGGGTTCCGGTGCAGGGGGGAATTCACCCCTCCACTTT
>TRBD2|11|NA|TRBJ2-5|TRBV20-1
CSALAEETQYF
TGCAGTGCACTAGCGGAAGAGACCCAGTACTTC
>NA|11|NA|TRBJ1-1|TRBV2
CASSSEAPAFF
TGTGCCAGCAGTTCCGAGGCCCCGGCTTTCTTT
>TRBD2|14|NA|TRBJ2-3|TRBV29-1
CSVLRAGETDTQYF
TGCAGCGTCTTAAGAGCGGGAGAGACAGATACGCAGTATTTT
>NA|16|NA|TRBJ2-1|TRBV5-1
CASSLVGGAPYNEQFF
TGCGCCAGCAGCTTGGTGGGGGGAGCCCCGTACAATGAGCAGTTCTTC
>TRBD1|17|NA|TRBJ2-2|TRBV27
CASRVWDRGKDTGELFF
TGTGCCAGCAGAGTTTGGGACAGGGGGAAGGACACCGGGGAGCTGTTTTTT
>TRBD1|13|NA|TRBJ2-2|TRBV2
CASRQTGDGELFF
TGTGCCAGCAGACAAACAGGGGACGGGGAGCTGTTTTTT
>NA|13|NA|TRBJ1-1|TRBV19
CASSDRPGTEAFF
TGTGCCAGTAGTGACCGACCGGGAACTGAAGCTTTCTTT
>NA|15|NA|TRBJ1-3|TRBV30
CAWSKGGQFGNTIYF
TGTGCCTGGAGTAAGGGGGGGCAGTTTGGAAACACCATATATTTT
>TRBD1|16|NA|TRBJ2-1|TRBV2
CASRTRDSRLYNEQFF
TGTGCCAGCAGAACCAGGGACAGTCGATTATACAATGAGCAGTTCTTC
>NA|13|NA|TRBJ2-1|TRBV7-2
CASMGATYNEQFF
TGTGCCAGCATGGGGGCAACCTACAATGAGCAGTTCTTC